This note documents a single T cell receptor beta chain sequence. Its antigen is as yet unknown. Germline assignment: CDR1 SGHNT and CDR2 YYREEE (reference sequence). The V end lost 3 bases, the J end lost 0 bases, and 15 bases lay between the germline ends. This CDR3 has 16 residues. The protocol was immunoSEQ multiplex PCR, while the TCRdb copy is restricted to in-frame clones and leaves out a portion. This table has 9,000 to 15,000 clones, 70% to 90% appearing once. Stimulus-free culture yielded autoproliferating CFSE-dim and non-proliferating CFSE-high T cells, each sequenced separately. Replicate wells were pooled after 6 to 8 days of stimulus-free culture of 45 million to 50 million CFSE-labeled PBMCs. The data stem from a study of memory B cells and T cells in multiple sclerosis.

Sequences were obtained from PBMCs from blood kept in culture. The TCR was taken from a human donor with multiple sclerosis. The V gene is TRBV5-4, the J gene TRBJ1-1; D perhaps matches TRBD1 (5 bases). The CDR3 loop is CASSSVTVSLNTEAFF. CDR3 bases: TGTGCCAGCAGCTCCGTGACAGTTTCCTTGAACACTGAAGCTTTCTTT.